This TCR beta chain stems from a study of T-cell reconstitution after alpha-beta-depleted transplantation in children. This sample's TCRbeta library carried unique molecular identifier barcodes. MiXCR, run by TCRdb on the PCR reads, gives a single entry per CDR3 protein. The sample lists around 960,000 distinct CDR3 sequences; about 30% were seen once. Points from the study as a whole: Newly generated T cells supplied most T-cell counts and diversity one year post-transplant. Several patients had high TCRbeta diversity at day 60; it came from surviving recipient T cells and thymic progenitors. Expanded graft clones numbering several hundred reportedly gave rise to alpha-beta T cells about two months after transplant.

V gave up 0 bases and J gave up 3 bases, with 12 bases separating them. The CDR3 runs to 16 residues. Germline V gene sequence: CDR1 LGHNA, CDR2 YSLEER. This clonotype was recorded a few times. Its antigen is currently unknown. This receptor was obtained from a boy in the first two years of life who had a stem cell transplant for SCID, so the T cells may come from the graft donor. The chain carries TRBV4-3 and TRBJ2-1; D is unclear. This sample comprised PBMCs, mostly from graft donor cells, obtained 360 days after TCRalphabeta/CD19-depleted stem cell transplant. This CDR3 reads CASSQEGSPYYNEQFF. As DNA, the CDR3 is TGCGCCAGCAGCCAAGAGGGATCTCCTTACTACAATGAGCAGTTCTTC.